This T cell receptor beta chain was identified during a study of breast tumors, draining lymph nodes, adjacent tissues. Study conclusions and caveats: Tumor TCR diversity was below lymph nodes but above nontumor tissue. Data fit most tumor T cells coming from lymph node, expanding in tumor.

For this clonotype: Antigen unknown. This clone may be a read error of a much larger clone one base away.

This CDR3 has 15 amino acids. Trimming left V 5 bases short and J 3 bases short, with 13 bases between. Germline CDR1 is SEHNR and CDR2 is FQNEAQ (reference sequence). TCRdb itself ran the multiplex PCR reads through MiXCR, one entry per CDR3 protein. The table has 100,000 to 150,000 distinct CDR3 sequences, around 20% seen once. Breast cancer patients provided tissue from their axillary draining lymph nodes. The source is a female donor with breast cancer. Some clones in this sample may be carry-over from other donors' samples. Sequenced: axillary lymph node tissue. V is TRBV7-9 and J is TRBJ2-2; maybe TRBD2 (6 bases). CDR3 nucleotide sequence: TGTGCCAGCAGCGCGGGACTTCTGTACACCGGGGAGCTGTTTTTT. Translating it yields CASSAGLLYTGELFF.